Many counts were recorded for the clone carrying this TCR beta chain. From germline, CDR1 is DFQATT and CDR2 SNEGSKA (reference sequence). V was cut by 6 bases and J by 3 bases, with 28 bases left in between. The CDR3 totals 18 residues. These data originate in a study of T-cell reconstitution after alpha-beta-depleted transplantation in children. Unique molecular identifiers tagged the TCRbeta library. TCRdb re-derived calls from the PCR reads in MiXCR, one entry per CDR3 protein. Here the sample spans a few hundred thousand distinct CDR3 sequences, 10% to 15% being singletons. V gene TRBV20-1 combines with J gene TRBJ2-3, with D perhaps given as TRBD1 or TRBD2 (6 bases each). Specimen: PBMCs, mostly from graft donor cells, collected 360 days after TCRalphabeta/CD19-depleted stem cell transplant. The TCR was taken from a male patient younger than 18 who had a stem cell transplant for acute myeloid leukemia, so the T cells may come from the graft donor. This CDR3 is CSANPHRTGAGITDTQYF. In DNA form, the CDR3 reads TGCAGTGCAAACCCCCACCGGACGGGGGCGGGGATTACAGATACGCAGTATTTT.